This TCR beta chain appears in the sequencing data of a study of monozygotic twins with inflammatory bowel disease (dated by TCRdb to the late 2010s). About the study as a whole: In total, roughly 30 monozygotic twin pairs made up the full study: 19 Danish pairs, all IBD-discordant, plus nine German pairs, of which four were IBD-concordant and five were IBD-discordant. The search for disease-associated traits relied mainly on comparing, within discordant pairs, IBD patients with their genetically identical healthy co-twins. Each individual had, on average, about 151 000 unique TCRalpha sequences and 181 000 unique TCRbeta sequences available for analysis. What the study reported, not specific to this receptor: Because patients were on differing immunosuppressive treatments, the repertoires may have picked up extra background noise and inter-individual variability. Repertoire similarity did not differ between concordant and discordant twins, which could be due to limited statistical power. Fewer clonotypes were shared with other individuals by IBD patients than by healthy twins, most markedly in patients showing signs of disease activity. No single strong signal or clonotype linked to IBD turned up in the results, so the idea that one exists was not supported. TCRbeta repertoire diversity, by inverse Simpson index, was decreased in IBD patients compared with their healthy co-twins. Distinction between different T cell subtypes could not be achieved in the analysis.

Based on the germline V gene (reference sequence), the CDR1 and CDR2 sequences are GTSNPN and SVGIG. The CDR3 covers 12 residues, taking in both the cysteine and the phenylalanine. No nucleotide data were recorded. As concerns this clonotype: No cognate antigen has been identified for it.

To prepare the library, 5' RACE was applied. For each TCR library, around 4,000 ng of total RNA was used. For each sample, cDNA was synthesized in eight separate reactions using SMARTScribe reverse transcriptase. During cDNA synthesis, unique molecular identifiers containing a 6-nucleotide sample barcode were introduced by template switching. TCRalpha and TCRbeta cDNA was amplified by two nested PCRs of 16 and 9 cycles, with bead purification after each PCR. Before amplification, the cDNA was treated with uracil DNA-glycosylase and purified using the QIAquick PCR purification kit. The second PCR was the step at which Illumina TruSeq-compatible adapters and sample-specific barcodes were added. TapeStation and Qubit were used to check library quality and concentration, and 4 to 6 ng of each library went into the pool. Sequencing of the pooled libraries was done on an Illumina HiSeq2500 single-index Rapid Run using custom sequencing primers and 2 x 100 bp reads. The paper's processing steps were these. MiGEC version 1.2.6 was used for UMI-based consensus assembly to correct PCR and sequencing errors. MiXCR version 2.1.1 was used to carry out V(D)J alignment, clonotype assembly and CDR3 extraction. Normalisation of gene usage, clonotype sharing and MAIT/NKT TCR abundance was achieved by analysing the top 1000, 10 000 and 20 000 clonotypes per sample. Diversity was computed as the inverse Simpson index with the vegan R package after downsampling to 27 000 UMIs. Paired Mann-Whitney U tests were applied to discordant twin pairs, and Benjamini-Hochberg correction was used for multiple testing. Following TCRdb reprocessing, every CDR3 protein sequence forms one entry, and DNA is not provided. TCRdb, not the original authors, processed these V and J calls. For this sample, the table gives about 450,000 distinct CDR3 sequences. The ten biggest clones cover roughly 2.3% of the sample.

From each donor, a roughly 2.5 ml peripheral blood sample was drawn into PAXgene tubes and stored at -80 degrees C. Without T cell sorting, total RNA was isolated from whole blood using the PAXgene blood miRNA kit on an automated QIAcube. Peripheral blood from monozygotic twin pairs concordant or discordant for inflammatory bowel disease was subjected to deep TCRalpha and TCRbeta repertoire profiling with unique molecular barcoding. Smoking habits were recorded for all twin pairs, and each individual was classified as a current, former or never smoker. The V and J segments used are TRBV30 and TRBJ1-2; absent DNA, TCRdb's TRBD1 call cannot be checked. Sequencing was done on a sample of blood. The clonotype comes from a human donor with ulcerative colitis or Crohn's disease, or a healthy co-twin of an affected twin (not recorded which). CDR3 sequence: CAWSGTRDGYTF.